The source of this T cell receptor beta chain is a study of beta chain features in type 1 diabetes listed by TCRdb under 2018. A note on the overall study: No differences in mean age, gender distribution, total cell number or subset yield were found between patients and healthy donors. A total of about 110,000,000 sorted cells were examined across all samples, and a strong correlation was observed between cell number per subset and RNA yield. In the study, TCRB repertoires of sorted circulating CD4+ T cell subsets from recently diagnosed type 1 diabetes patients were compared with those of matched healthy donors. Whereas all 30 or so donors provided naive and central memory subsets, regulatory and stem cell-like memory subsets were isolated from just 8 patients and about eight healthy donors. What the study reported, not specific to this receptor: Fewer insertions and more nucleotide deletions at VDJ recombination sites were observed in patients with type 1 diabetes, implying thymic rearrangement abnormalities. Only small numbers of individuals were included in the HLA sub-analyses, which left unresolved whether HLA type had any influence on TCRB rearrangement. Sequencing cDNA rather than genomic DNA could over-represent highly expressing activated cells, although activation and CD3 levels did not differ between groups. A moderate but significant shortening of TCRB CDR3 length was observed in type 1 diabetes patients in all four CD4+ subsets. PCR might favor shorter templates, but patient and control samples were amplified and corrected together, so any skew would affect both groups equally. Naive, central memory and regulatory TCRB repertoires appeared to be more similar among patients than among healthy donors.

The CDR3 runs 12 residues from the cysteine to the phenylalanine. Only the CDR3 region is kept as DNA, spanning 36 bases read in frame from base 1. According to the germline V gene (reference sequence), CDR1 reads GTSNPN and CDR2 reads SVGIG. Relative to germline, V is 4 bases shorter and J is 0 bases shorter, with 5 bases between their ends. A few counts support this clone. Its target antigen remains unknown. One base away there is no much larger clone; base qualities are not given. All of the isolated RNA was reverse transcribed with the High Capacity cDNA Reverse Transcription Kit, so expressed TCRB transcripts were sequenced. Naive, central memory and regulatory T cell samples underwent deep immunoSEQ sequencing, averaging about 3.3 million total reads per sample. After sorted cells were lysed in RLT buffer, RNA was extracted with DNase-treated RNeasy Micro or Mini kits, with the choice depending on cell number. Each cell subset was processed on its own to prevent cross-contamination, while patient and healthy donor samples were processed together. The immunoSEQ multiplex PCR was used to amplify TCRB sequences from cDNA, generating 87-bp fragments that spanned the CDR3 region. Amplicons were sequenced on the Illumina HiSeq platform. The study's own analysis went as follows. PCR bias was corrected computationally using synthetic template baselines, and reads within Hamming distance 2 were collapsed, with unmergeable singletons discarded. Reads were aligned against IMGT so that V, D and J genes, CDR3 length and insertions or deletions at six rearrangement sites could be assigned. Within each subset, clonotype counts were normalized to sorted cell number, and only after that were true diversity and Gini coefficients computed with the tcR R package. The overlap coefficient, calculated on TCRB nucleotide sequences, was used to quantify repertoire sharing. TCRdb retrieved this table from immuneACCESS and kept in-frame rearrangements only. Not all clones are present; in checked studies, unresolved V genes account for under half, and no reason is known for the remainder. The V and J calls and clone size come from that table; D and trimming were worked out from the DNA. Here the sample has about 150,000 clones; around 10% occur a single time. The ten largest clones add up to 0.45% to 0.6% of the sample.

A single peripheral blood draw of around 120 mL on average was collected from each donor into heparinised tubes. A BD FACSAria II was used to sort naive, central memory, regulatory and stem cell-like memory CD4+ T cells with a panel that included CD45RO, CCR7, CD25, CD127, CD95 and CD27. All sorted populations exceeded 95% purity. PBMCs were isolated right away by Lymphoprep density gradient centrifugation and were stained directly, without culture. To minimize batch effects, samples were stained and sorted in pairs, one healthy donor with one patient per experiment. Sequencing was done on a sample of central memory CD4+ T cells from blood. The chain joins TRBV30 to TRBJ2-3, with a tentative D gene TRBD1 over 5 matching bases. This clonotype originated in a young man with type 1 diabetes. The CDR3 region reads CAWTGSTDTQYF. The nucleotide sequence reads as follows: TGTGCCTGGACAGGGAGCACAGATACGCAGTATTTT.